The 27 T cell receptor beta chains reported below all come from one sample, sequenced in a study of blood T cell repertoires in COVID-19. Assay used: immunoSEQ multiplex PCR; TCRdb lists only in-frame clones, some missing. The data hold about 68,000 clones, with around 82% observed a single time. The sequenced sample consisted of peripheral blood. All receptors derive from a man aged 45-65 years with active COVID-19.

The gene calls are TRBV7-9 and TRBJ2-5; D perhaps matches TRBD2 (6 bases). CDR1 and CDR2 (germline): SEHNR, FQNEAQ (reference sequence). This CDR3 is built from 15 residues. V lost 7 bases to trimming and J lost 0 bases, with 15 bases between them. The CDR3 DNA is TGTGCCAGCACCTTTTCGTCGGGGGACCAAGAGACCCAGTACTTC. This codes for CASTFSSGDQETQYF.

The V and J genes are TRBV25-1 and TRBJ1-2; 8 positions match TRBD1. Germline V gives CDR1 MGHDK, CDR2 SYGVNS. The CDR3 length is 14 residues. The V segment lost 5 bases and the J segment 8 bases; nucleotides outside the gene matches: 10. CDR3 nucleotide sequence: TGTGCCAGCAGTTCGGACAGGGAAGTTGGAGGCTACACCTTC. This gives the protein CASSSDREVGGYTF.

The chain is built from TRBV5-1 and TRBJ2-3; tentatively, D is TRBD2 (5 bases). This CDR3 is 17 amino acids long. Trimming stripped 1 base from V and 1 base from J, with 16 bases between. In germline, CDR1 is SGHRS, CDR2 YFSETQ. The CDR3 spells CASSLTLAGRGTDTQYF. The DNA for the CDR3 is TGCGCCAGCAGCTTGACTCTAGCCGGACGTGGCACAGATACGCAGTATTTT. Looking up the rest from reference TRBV5-1 and TRBJ2-3 gives the full variable domain: KAGVTQTPRYLIKTRGQQVTLSCSPISGHRSVSWYQQTPGQGLQFLFEYFSETQRNKGNFPGRFSGRQFSNSRSEMNVSTLELGDSALYLCASSLTLAGRGTDTQYFGPGTRLTVL.

The genes are TRBV5-1 and TRBJ2-3, with 7 positions matching TRBD1. Germline loops: CDR1 SGHRS, CDR2 YFSETQ. This CDR3 is 13 amino acids long. V lost 4 bases, J lost 6 bases, and 5 bases stayed unmatched. The CDR3 coding sequence is TGCGCCAGCAGCCCGGACAGGAGGGATACGCAGTATTTT. Residues: CASSPDRRDTQYF.

The chain has TRBV11-2 and TRBJ2-3, with D possibly being TRBD1 (5 bases). V was clipped by 5 bases and J by 3 bases, with 18 bases between them. The germline V gene encodes CDR1 SGHAT and CDR2 FQNNGV. The CDR3 consists of 16 residues. The CDR3 is CASSPMPIRQTDTQYF. As DNA, the CDR3 is TGTGCCAGCAGCCCGATGCCTATAAGACAGACAGATACGCAGTATTTT.

This clone was seen a single time. The V call is TRBV4-1, the J call TRBJ2-3; D is perhaps TRBD2 (6 bases). There are 16 residues in the CDR3. Per germline, CDR1 MGHRA and CDR2 YSYEKL. V lost 0 bases to trimming and J lost 1 base, with 11 bases between them. In nucleotides, the CDR3 is TGCGCCAGCAGCCAAGAGGGTAGCGGTCGCACAGATACGCAGTATTTT. The encoded protein is CASSQEGSGRTDTQYF.

J is TRBJ2-1 and V is TRBV5-4, with D possibly TRBD1 on 5 matching bases. Germline V gives CDR1 SGHNT, CDR2 YYREEE (reference sequence). The CDR3 sequence is 13 residues long. V lost 1 base, J lost 9 bases, and 11 bases lay in between. In DNA form, the CDR3 reads TGTGCCAGCAGCTTGTACCAGGGCACTGAGCAGTTCTTC. This codes for CASSLYQGTEQFF.

The rearrangement links TRBV30 to TRBJ2-1; the match to TRBD2 covers 9 bases. This CDR3 contains 19 residues. From germline, CDR1 is GTSNPN and CDR2 SVGIG (reference sequence). Germline trimming cut 6 bases from V and 7 bases from J; bases unmatched to any gene: 25. The CDR3 coding sequence is TGTGCCTGCCTCAGGTGGCTAGCGGGACAACGAGGGAGTGGGAATGAGCAGTTCTTC. Protein sequence: CACLRWLAGQRGSGNEQFF.

The chain couples TRBV7-2 to TRBJ1-5, with 9 bases matching TRBD1. The CDR3 sequence is 15 residues long. Looked up from germline, CDR1 is SGHTA and CDR2 is FQGNSA. J was trimmed by 7 bases and V by 6 bases; bases with no gene match: 10. CDR3 in DNA: TGTGCCAGCAGACAAACAGGGGGCGCGAAACAGCCCCAGCATTTT. Protein: CASRQTGGAKQPQHF.

The chain uses TRBV4-1 and TRBJ2-1; 8 bases match TRBD1. With V trimmed by 3 bases and J by 5 bases, 3 bases remained unmatched. Per germline, CDR1 MGHRA and CDR2 YSYEKL. The CDR3 has 14 amino acids. CDR3 sequence: CASSHPDRDNEQFF. CDR3 DNA sequence: TGCGCCAGCAGCCACCCGGACAGGGACAATGAGCAGTTCTTC.

This clone was found once. V gene TRBV5-1 combines with J gene TRBJ1-2; no definite D call. Between the trimmed V and J ends, which lost 7 bases and 7 bases, there was a span of 23 bases. CDR1 SGHRS and CDR2 YFSETQ come from the germline V gene. CDR3 length: 15 residues. In DNA form, the CDR3 reads TGCGCCAGCTCACCCGCGGTCGCAACTTTGGGTGGCTACACCTTC. Its translation is CASSPAVATLGGYTF.

The chain employs TRBV18 and TRBJ2-3; D is undetermined. Germline loops: CDR1 KGHSH, CDR2 LQKENI. This CDR3 is built from 13 residues. With 1 base removed from V and 4 bases from J, the gap between germline ends came to 6 bases. CDR3 DNA: TGTGCCAGCTCACCACAGGCGGCAGATACGCAGTATTTT. It encodes CASSPQAADTQYF. Full variable domain (remainder filled in from reference TRBV18 and TRBJ2-3): NAGVMQNPRHLVRRRGQEARLRCSPMKGHSHVYWYRQLPEEGLKFMVYLQKENIIDESGMPKERFSAEFPKEGPSILRIQQVVRGDSAAYFCASSPQAADTQYFGPGTRLTVL.

V gene TRBV2 combines with J gene TRBJ1-6, with D possibly matching TRBD1 (5 bases). The CDR3 spans 15 residues. V was clipped by 7 bases and J by 8 bases, with 18 bases between them. CDR1 is SNHLY, CDR2 FYNNEI, per germline. The CDR3 nucleotides read TGTGCCAGCAACCCAACCCAGCAGGGCTATTCACCCCTCCACTTT. This gives the protein CASNPTQQGYSPLHF.

The chain is built from TRBV5-1 and TRBJ1-1, with 9 bases fitting TRBD1. With 4 bases clipped from V and 1 base from J, the junction kept 2 bases outside the gene matches. The CDR3 has 14 amino acids. Germline V gives CDR1 SGHRS, CDR2 YFSETQ. The CDR3 reads CASSPGQGNTEAFF. The DNA of the CDR3 is TGCGCCAGCAGCCCGGGACAGGGGAACACTGAAGCTTTCTTT.

J is TRBJ2-1 and V is TRBV7-8; TRBD2 aligns across 10 bases. CDR1 and CDR2 from the germline V gene are SGHVS and FQNEAQ. The ends lost 5 bases at V and 6 bases at J; junction bases unmatched: 10. The CDR3 runs to 16 residues. CDR3 region: CASSPLSSGGANEQFF. In DNA form, the CDR3 reads TGTGCCAGCAGCCCCCTGTCTAGCGGGGGAGCCAATGAGCAGTTCTTC. Full variable domain (missing parts from reference TRBV7-8 and TRBJ2-1): GAGVSQSPRYKVAKRGQDVALRCDPISGHVSLFWYQQALGQGPEFLTYFQNEAQLDKSGLPSDRFFAERPEGSVSTLKIQRTQQEDSAVYLCASSPLSSGGANEQFFGPGTRLTVL.

V gene TRBV2 combines with J gene TRBJ2-7; perhaps TRBD2 as D (6 bases). V lost 8 bases and J lost 3, with 11 bases in between. The germline CDR1 and CDR2 sequences are SNHLY and FYNNEI. CDR3 length: 12 residues. The DNA of the CDR3 is TGTGCCAGCTCCGGGAGCTACTACGAGCAGTACTTC. Amino acid sequence: CASSGSYYEQYF.

The chain combines TRBV6-5 with TRBJ2-2; a possible D gene is TRBD2 (6 bases). Germline CDR1 and CDR2: MNHEY and SVGAGI. The length of the CDR3 is 15 residues. V gave up 6 bases and J gave up 7 bases, with 18 bases separating them. CDR3 residues: CASRARGITHGELFF. In DNA form, the CDR3 reads TGTGCCAGCAGAGCTCGGGGGATAACCCACGGGGAGCTGTTTTTT.

This clone was picked up one time. The chain recombines TRBV5-1 with TRBJ2-5; 8 bases agree with TRBD1. The CDR3 consists of 16 residues. Germline trimming cut 2 bases from V and 1 base from J; bases unmatched to any gene: 7. Germline V gene lookup returns CDR1 SGHRS and CDR2 YFSETQ. The CDR3 is CASSFTRTGSQETQYF. As DNA, the CDR3 is TGCGCCAGCAGCTTCACCCGGACAGGGTCCCAAGAGACCCAGTACTTC. Variable domain in full (rest from reference TRBV5-1 and TRBJ2-5): KAGVTQTPRYLIKTRGQQVTLSCSPISGHRSVSWYQQTPGQGLQFLFEYFSETQRNKGNFPGRFSGRQFSNSRSEMNVSTLELGDSALYLCASSFTRTGSQETQYFGPGTRLLVL.

The chain couples TRBV4-1 to TRBJ1-5; TRBD1 might be the D (6 bases). Germline V gene lookup returns CDR1 MGHRA and CDR2 YSYEKL. CDR3 size: 12 residues. V lost 8 bases to trimming and J lost 6 bases, with 11 bases between them. CDR3 nucleotide sequence: TGCGCCAGCCTCGTGGGGGCTCAGCCCCAGCATTTT. Translation: CASLVGAQPQHF.

V gene TRBV5-8 combines with J gene TRBJ2-7, with D possibly being TRBD2 (6 bases). This CDR3 contains 14 residues. Trimming removed 3 bases from V and 3 bases from J, with 13 bases in between. Germline CDR1 is SGHTS and CDR2 is YDEGEE. CDR3 nucleotides: TGTGCCAGCAGCTGGGGATTGGGACTCTACGAGCAGTACTTC. Translated: CASSWGLGLYEQYF.

The V gene is TRBV5-1, the J gene TRBJ2-1; possible D gene TRBD1, 6 bases. There are 14 residues in the CDR3. CDR1 and CDR2 from the germline V gene are SGHRS and YFSETQ. The V end lost 4 bases, the J end lost 5 bases, and 13 bases lay between the germline ends. CDR3 DNA sequence: TGCGCCAGCAGCGATATAGGGGGAGACAATGAGCAGTTCTTC. As protein: CASSDIGGDNEQFF.

J is TRBJ2-7 and V is TRBV19; 10 bases match TRBD1. The CDR3 totals 16 residues. Germline assignment: CDR1 LNHDA and CDR2 SQIVND (reference sequence). V was pared by 4 bases and J by 3 bases, with 9 bases of the junction left unmatched. CDR3 sequence: CASSTSRDRGYYEQYF. The DNA for the CDR3 is TGTGCCAGTAGTACTTCCCGGGACAGGGGATACTACGAGCAGTACTTC. Full variable domain (remainder filled in from reference TRBV19 and TRBJ2-7): DGGITQSPKYLFRKEGQNVTLSCEQNLNHDAMYWYRQDPGQGLRLIYYSQIVNDFQKGDIAEGYSVSREKKESFPLTVTSAQKNPTAFYLCASSTSRDRGYYEQYFGPGTRLTVT.

V is TRBV5-1 and J is TRBJ2-3, with 9 bases that match TRBD2. CDR3 length: 18 residues. CDR1 SGHRS and CDR2 YFSETQ come from the germline V gene. Trimming took 0 bases from V and 1 from J; bases not matched to a gene: 9. CDR3 residues: CASSLGLAGPRGTDTQYF. Written as DNA, the CDR3 is TGCGCCAGCAGCTTGGGGCTAGCGGGGCCAAGGGGCACAGATACGCAGTATTTT.

The chain has TRBV11-2 and TRBJ1-6, with D possibly matching TRBD1 (5 bases). The CDR3 has 11 amino acids. With 7 bases removed from V and 12 bases from J, the gap between germline ends came to 10 bases. CDR1 SGHAT and CDR2 FQNNGV come from the germline V gene. CDR3 coding DNA: TGTGCCAGCACCGGCGGGGGACCCCTCCACTTT. Protein product: CASTGGGPLHF.

This clone showed up just once. J is TRBJ2-4 and V is TRBV10-2; D ambiguous. The CDR3 length is 13 residues. CDR1 is WSHSY and CDR2 is SAAADI in the germline V gene. V gave up 3 bases and J gave up 14 bases, with 17 bases separating them. Written as DNA, the CDR3 is TGCGCCAGCAGTGATTTAATCTTAGGAGAGAAGTACTTC. Translated: CASSDLILGEKYF.

The J gene is TRBJ2-2, the V gene TRBV9, with TRBD2 matching over 9 bases. V shed 0 bases and J 5 bases; nucleotides not matched to a gene: 5. CDR3 length: 16 residues. From germline, CDR1 is SGDLS and CDR2 YYNGEE. CDR3 coding DNA: TGTGCCAGCAGCGTAGCGGCGGGAGGGCCGACCGGGGAGCTGTTTTTT. This sequence encodes CASSVAAGGPTGELFF.

The gene calls are TRBV3-1 (or the pseudogene TRBV3-2) and TRBJ2-5; 7 nucleotides align to TRBD1. Germline loops: CDR1 LGHDT, CDR2 YNNKEL (reference sequence). The CDR3 has 14 amino acids. V was pared by 0 bases and J by 5 bases, with 3 bases of the junction left unmatched. The chain's CDR3 is CASSQDEGGETQYF. CDR3 DNA sequence: TGTGCCAGCAGCCAAGATGAAGGGGGCGAGACCCAGTACTTC.